The clone carrying this TCR beta chain showed up just a few times. The antigen remains unidentified. Time point here: persistent/refractory GD, antithyroid drugs over 5 years with positive TRAb. PBMCs were the source of the RNA used for TCR sequencing. It was American Thyroid Association guidelines that determined Graves' disease diagnosis. V shed 5 bases and J 0 bases; nucleotides not matched to a gene: 3. The CDR3 consists of 16 residues. Germline-derived CDR1 and CDR2 are SNHLY and FYNNEI. This record comes from a study of regulatory T cells in long-lasting Graves disease. At the level of the study: The criterion for persistent Graves' disease was over 5 years of antithyroid drugs with positive TSH receptor antibodies. Overall study results and limits: Authors noted too few samples as a limitation. Persistent patients shared 2,500 to 3,000 public clonotypes among themselves. Newly diagnosed patients shared fewer, at about a thousand.

Arm-PCR with iRepertoire HTBI primers amplified the CDR3 regions for these TCR beta libraries. Each CDR3 protein is one row after TCRdb ran MiXCR on the multiplex PCR reads. The sample comprises approximately 440,000 distinct CDR3 sequences, 20% to 25% of which are singletons, and approximately 25% rests with the top ten. The rearrangement joins TRBV2 to TRBJ1-3, with 11 bases identical to TRBD1. Sequenced here: peripheral blood mononuclear cells (PBMCs), sampled when the disease was refractory, from a patient treated with antithyroid drugs. This TCR derives from a female donor with Graves disease. In DNA, the CDR3 is TGTGCCAGCAGTTGGGACAGGGGGTTCTCTGGAAACACCATATATTTT. Encoded protein: CASSWDRGFSGNTIYF. Full variable domain (outside the CDR3, taken from reference TRBV2 and TRBJ1-3): EPEVTQTPSHQVTQMGQEVILRCVPISNHLYFYWYRQILGQKVEFLVSFYNNEISEKSEIFDDQFSVERPDGSNFTLKIRSTKLEDSAMYFCASSWDRGFSGNTIYFGEGSWLTVV.